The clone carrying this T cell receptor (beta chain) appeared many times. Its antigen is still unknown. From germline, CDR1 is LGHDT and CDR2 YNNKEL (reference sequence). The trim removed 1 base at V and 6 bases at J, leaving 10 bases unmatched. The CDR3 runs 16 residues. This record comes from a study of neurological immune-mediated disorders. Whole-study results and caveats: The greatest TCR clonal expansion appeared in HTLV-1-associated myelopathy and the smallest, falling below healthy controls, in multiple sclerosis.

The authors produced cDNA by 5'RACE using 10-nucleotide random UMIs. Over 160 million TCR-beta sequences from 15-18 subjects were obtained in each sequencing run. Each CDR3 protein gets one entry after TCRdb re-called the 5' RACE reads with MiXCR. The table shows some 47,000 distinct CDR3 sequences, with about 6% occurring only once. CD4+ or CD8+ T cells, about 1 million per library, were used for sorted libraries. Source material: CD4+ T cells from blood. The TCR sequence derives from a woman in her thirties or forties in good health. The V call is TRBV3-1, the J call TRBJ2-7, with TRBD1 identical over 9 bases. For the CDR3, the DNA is TGTGCCAGCAGCCAAGGTACGGGACAGGGCTTTAGCGAGCAGTACTTC. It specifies CASSQGTGQGFSEQYF.